A selection of T cell receptor beta chains follows, all from one sample in a study of PD-1 blockade in classical Hodgkin lymphoma. Libraries were prepared by immunoSEQ multiplex PCR; TCRdb keeps only in-frame clonotypes and omits some of them. The table shows approximately 6,600 clones, with nearly 55% occurring only once. The sequencing used CD8+ T cells from blood, collected at baseline. Receptors originate from a human donor with classical Hodgkin lymphoma. Both conserved end residues are trimmed from each CDR3. The order of the fields is J gene, CDR3 length, V gene, CDR3 protein.

j_gene: TRBJ2-5
len: 13
v_gene: TRBV21-1
CDR3aa: ASSRARDREETQY

j_gene: TRBJ1-2
len: 13
v_gene: TRBV19
CDR3aa: ASKEQGASNYGYT

j_gene: TRBJ2-2
len: 15
v_gene: TRBV5-5
CDR3aa: ASSFFRSAVNTGELF

j_gene: TRBJ2-3
len: 12
v_gene: TRBV7-6
CDR3aa: ASSLSGSVDTQY

j_gene: TRBJ2-7
len: 11
v_gene: TRBV5-5
CDR3aa: ASSQDFEYEQY

j_gene: TRBJ2-7
len: 11
v_gene: TRBV13
CDR3aa: ASSFRGRGEQY

j_gene: .
len: 13
v_gene: TRBV5-1
CDR3aa: ASSLARDGGYEQY

j_gene: .
len: 13
v_gene: TRBV7-6
CDR3aa: ASSLEASSSYEQY

j_gene: TRBJ2-2
len: 14
v_gene: TRBV10-2
CDR3aa: ASSDPDRGIAGELF

j_gene: TRBJ2-2
len: 15
v_gene: TRBV29-1
CDR3aa: SVTSRGGGGNTGELF

j_gene: TRBJ1-2
len: 13
v_gene: TRBV4-1
CDR3aa: ASSQEGLLQGGYT

j_gene: TRBJ2-7
len: 13
v_gene: TRBV7-8
CDR3aa: ASSLGGTGGPEQY

j_gene: TRBJ2-2
len: 15
v_gene: TRBV28
CDR3aa: ASSFPTRAANTGELF

j_gene: TRBJ2-7
len: 12
v_gene: TRBV7-7
CDR3aa: ASSATERAYEQY

j_gene: TRBJ2-5
len: 12
v_gene: TRBV7-2
CDR3aa: ASSLGGRQETQY

j_gene: TRBJ2-7
len: 13
v_gene: TRBV14
CDR3aa: ASSQDPGPLSEQY

j_gene: TRBJ2-3
len: 12
v_gene: TRBV4-1
CDR3aa: ASSPYRSADTRY

j_gene: TRBJ2-1
len: 15
v_gene: TRBV7-2
CDR3aa: ASSFSSGRVSYNEQF

j_gene: TRBJ2-2
len: 16
v_gene: TRBV4-1
CDR3aa: ASSQDWVSGTNTGELF

j_gene: TRBJ1-1
len: 15
v_gene: TRBV21-1
CDR3aa: ASSPVMRGILGTEAF

j_gene: TRBJ2-7
len: 11
v_gene: TRBV4-1
CDR3aa: ASSHPGTYEQY

j_gene: TRBJ2-4
len: 13
v_gene: TRBV28
CDR3aa: ASRGAGVRKDIQY

j_gene: TRBJ1-2
len: 13
v_gene: TRBV30
CDR3aa: AWTDREGRGYGYT

j_gene: TRBJ2-7
len: 12
v_gene: TRBV27
CDR3aa: ASSLRAGSYEQY

j_gene: TRBJ2-2
len: 14
v_gene: TRBV7-9
CDR3aa: ASSSLSGRTTGELF

j_gene: TRBJ2-7
len: 12
v_gene: TRBV7-8
CDR3aa: ASSSEGGGYEQY

j_gene: TRBJ2-7
len: 13
v_gene: TRBV2
CDR3aa: ASSEASGFEYEQY

j_gene: TRBJ2-4
len: 13
v_gene: TRBV4-1
CDR3aa: ASSLDSLAKNIQY

j_gene: TRBJ2-5
len: 12
v_gene: TRBV7-8
CDR3aa: ASSPRRNQETQY

j_gene: TRBJ1-2
len: 12
v_gene: TRBV5-6
CDR3aa: ASSYGQANYGYT

j_gene: TRBJ1-5
len: 11
v_gene: TRBV16
CDR3aa: ASSEDRGQPQH

j_gene: TRBJ2-5
len: 14
v_gene: TRBV6-1
CDR3aa: ASSEPGQGVRETQY

j_gene: TRBJ2-1
len: 9
v_gene: TRBV6-1
CDR3aa: ASIRGNEQF

j_gene: TRBJ2-7
len: 14
v_gene: TRBV6-1
CDR3aa: ASSEGFGTATYEQY

j_gene: TRBJ2-7
len: 11
v_gene: TRBV29-1
CDR3aa: SVVWPSSYEQY

j_gene: TRBJ2-1
len: 13
v_gene: TRBV7-8
CDR3aa: ASSLVSAINYEQF

j_gene: TRBJ2-7
len: 17
v_gene: TRBV5-4
CDR3aa: ASSLTTRGSGRGQYEQY

j_gene: TRBJ2-5
len: 12
v_gene: TRBV5-1
CDR3aa: ASSLDGEQETQY

j_gene: TRBJ2-3
len: 12
v_gene: TRBV7-9
CDR3aa: ASSQGPDPDTQY

j_gene: TRBJ1-1
len: 10
v_gene: TRBV6-6
CDR3aa: ASRMRNTEAF

j_gene: TRBJ2-4
len: 14
v_gene: TRBV4-1
CDR3aa: ASSQDRVLAKNIQY

j_gene: TRBJ1-4
len: 12
v_gene: TRBV27
CDR3aa: ASSLLGSKEKLF

j_gene: TRBJ2-6
len: 13
v_gene: TRBV28
CDR3aa: ASSASLSGANVLT

j_gene: TRBJ1-5
len: 13
v_gene: TRBV6-1
CDR3aa: ASRDFAGSNQPQH

j_gene: TRBJ2-7
len: 13
v_gene: TRBV5-1
CDR3aa: ASSLTFRSSYEQY

j_gene: TRBJ2-7
len: 13
v_gene: TRBV4-2
CDR3aa: ASSQSGTGQYEQY

j_gene: TRBJ1-1
len: 13
v_gene: TRBV6-6
CDR3aa: ASIGAGDGDTEAF

j_gene: TRBJ1-3
len: 14
v_gene: TRBV6-5
CDR3aa: ASSYSTSGSGNTIY

j_gene: TRBJ1-5
len: 10
v_gene: TRBV29-1
CDR3aa: SAGTGAQPQH

j_gene: TRBJ1-2
len: 12
v_gene: TRBV19
CDR3aa: ASRNSPTGLGYT

j_gene: .
len: 12
v_gene: TRBV27
CDR3aa: ASSLGTSGVEQY

j_gene: TRBJ2-7
len: 12
v_gene: TRBV28
CDR3aa: ASSLFRNSYEQY

j_gene: TRBJ1-5
len: 11
v_gene: TRBV16
CDR3aa: ASSWDRGQPQH

j_gene: TRBJ2-1
len: 14
v_gene: TRBV27
CDR3aa: ASSPSAGGFLNEQF

j_gene: TRBJ2-7
len: 14
v_gene: TRBV28
CDR3aa: ASSLYPPPESYEQY